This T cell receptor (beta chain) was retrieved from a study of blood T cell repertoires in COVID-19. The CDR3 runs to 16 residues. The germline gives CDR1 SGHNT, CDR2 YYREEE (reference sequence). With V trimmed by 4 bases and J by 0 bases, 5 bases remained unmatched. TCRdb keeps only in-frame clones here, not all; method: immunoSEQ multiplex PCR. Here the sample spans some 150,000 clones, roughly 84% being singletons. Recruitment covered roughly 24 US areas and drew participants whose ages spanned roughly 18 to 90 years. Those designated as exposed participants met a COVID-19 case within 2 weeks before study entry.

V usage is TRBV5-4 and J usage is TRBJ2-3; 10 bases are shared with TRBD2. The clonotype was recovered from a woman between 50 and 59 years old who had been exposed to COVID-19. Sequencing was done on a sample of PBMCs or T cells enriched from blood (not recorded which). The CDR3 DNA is TGTGCCAGCAGCCGACCTAGCGGGGGAAGCACAGATACGCAGTATTTT. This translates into CASSRPSGGSTDTQYF.